The source of this T cell receptor (gamma chain) is a study of gamma-delta T cells after stem cell transplantation. By proportion, this clone is medium-sized. TCRdb reapplied CATT to the RT-PCR reads. This sample yields 3,000 to 3,500 gamma-chain clones, of which roughly 5% are seen a single time; approximately 21% belongs to the top ten. Germline loops: CDR1 EGSNGY, CDR2 YDSYNSKV. V lost 1 base to trimming and J lost 8 bases; unmatched junction nucleotides: 4. CDR3 length: 13 amino acids. V usage is TRGV2 and J usage is TRGJP2. This sequence was found in a human donor. It is not recorded whose cells these are; they may come from a transplant donor. The sequencing input was gamma-delta T cells. CDR3 sequence reads: CATWDGWDWIKTF. The CDR3 region has the DNA TGTGCCACCTGGGACGGCTGGGATTGGATCAAGACGTTT.